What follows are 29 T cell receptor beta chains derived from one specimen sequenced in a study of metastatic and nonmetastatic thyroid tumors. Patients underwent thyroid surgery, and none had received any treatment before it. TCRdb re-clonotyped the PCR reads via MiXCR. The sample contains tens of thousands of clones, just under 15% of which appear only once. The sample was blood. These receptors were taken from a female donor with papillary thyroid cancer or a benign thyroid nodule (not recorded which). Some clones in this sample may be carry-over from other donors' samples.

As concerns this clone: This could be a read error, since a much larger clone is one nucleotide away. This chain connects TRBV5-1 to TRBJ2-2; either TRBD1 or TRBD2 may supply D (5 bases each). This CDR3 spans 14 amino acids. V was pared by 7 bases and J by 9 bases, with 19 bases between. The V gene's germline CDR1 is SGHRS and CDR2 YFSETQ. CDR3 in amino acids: CASCARPGQWELFF. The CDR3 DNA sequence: TGCGCCAGCTGTGCCAGGCCGGGGCAATGGGAGCTGTTTTTT.

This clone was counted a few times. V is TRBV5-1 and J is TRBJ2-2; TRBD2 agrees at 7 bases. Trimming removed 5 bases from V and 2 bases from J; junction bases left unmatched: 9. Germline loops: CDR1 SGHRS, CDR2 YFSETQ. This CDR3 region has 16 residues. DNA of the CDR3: TGCGCCAGCAGGAACAAGCGGGGCGCTAACACCGGGGAGCTGTTTTTT. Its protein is CASRNKRGANTGELFF.

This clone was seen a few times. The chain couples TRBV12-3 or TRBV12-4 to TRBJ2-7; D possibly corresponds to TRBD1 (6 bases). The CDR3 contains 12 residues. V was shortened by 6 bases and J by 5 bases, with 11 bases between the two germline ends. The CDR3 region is CASSQTGHEQYF. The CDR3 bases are TGTGCCAGCAGCCAAACAGGGCACGAGCAGTACTTC.

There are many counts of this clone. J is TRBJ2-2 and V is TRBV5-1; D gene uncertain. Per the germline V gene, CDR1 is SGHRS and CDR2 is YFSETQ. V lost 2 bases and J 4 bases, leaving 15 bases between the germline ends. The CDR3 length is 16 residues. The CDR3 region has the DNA TGCGCCAGCAGCTTACGGGCCATTTCCCCCACCGGGGAGCTGTTTTTT. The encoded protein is CASSLRAISPTGELFF.

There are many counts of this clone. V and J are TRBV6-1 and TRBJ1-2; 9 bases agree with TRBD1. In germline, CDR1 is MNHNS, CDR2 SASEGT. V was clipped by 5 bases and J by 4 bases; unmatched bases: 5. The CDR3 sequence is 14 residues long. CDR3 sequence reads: CASSFDRGGYGYTF. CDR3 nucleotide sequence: TGTGCCAGCAGTTTTGACAGGGGGGGCTATGGCTACACCTTC.

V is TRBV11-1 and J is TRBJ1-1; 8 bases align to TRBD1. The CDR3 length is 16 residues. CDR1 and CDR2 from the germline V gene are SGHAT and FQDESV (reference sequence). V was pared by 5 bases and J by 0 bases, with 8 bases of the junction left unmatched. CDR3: CASSMLTGELNTEAFF. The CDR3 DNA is TGTGCCAGCAGCATGTTGACAGGGGAATTGAACACTGAAGCTTTCTTT. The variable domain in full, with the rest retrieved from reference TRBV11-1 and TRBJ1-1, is EAEVAQSPRYKITEKSQAVAFWCDPISGHATLYWYRQILGQGPELLVQFQDESVVDDSQLPKDRFSAERLKGVDSTLKIQPAELGDSAMYLCASSMLTGELNTEAFFGQGTRLTVV.

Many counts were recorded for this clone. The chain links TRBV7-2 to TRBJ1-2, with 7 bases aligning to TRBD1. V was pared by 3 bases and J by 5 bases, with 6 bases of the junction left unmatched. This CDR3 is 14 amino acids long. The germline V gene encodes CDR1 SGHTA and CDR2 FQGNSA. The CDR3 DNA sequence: TGTGCCAGCAGCTTCCGGGACAGAGGGTATGGCTACACCTTC. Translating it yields CASSFRDRGYGYTF.

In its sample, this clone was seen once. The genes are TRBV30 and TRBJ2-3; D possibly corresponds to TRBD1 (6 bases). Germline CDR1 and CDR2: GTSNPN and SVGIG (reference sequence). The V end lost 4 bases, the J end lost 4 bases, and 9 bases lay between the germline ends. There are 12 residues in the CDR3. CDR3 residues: CAWKGVADTQYF. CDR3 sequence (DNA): TGTGCCTGGAAGGGGGTCGCAGATACGCAGTATTTT.

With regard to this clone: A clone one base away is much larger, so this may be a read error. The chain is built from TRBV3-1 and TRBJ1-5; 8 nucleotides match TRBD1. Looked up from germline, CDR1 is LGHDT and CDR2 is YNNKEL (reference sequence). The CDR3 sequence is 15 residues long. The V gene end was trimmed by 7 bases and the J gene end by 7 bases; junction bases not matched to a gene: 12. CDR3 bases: TGTGCCAGCATCCCTCGCAGGGGGCAGAAACAGCCCCAGCATTTT. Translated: CASIPRRGQKQPQHF.

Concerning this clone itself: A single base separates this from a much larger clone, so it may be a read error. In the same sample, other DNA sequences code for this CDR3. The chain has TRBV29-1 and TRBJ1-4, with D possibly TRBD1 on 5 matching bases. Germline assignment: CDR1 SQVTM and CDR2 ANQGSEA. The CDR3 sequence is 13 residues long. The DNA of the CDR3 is TGCAGCGTCCGTGTGAGGAGGGGTGAAGAACTGTTTTTT. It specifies CSVRVRRGEELFF.

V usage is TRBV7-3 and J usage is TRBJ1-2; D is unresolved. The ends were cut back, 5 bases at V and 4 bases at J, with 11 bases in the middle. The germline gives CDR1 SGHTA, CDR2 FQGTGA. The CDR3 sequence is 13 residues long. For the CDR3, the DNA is TGTGCCAGCAGCCTTGCCCGGACCTATGGCTACACCTTC. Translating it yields CASSLARTYGYTF.

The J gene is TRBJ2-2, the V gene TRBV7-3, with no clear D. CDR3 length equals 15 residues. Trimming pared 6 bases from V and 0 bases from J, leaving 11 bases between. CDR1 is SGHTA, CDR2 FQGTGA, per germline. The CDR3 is CASSLLGSNTGELFF. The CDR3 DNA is TGTGCCAGCAGTCTCCTAGGATCGAACACCGGGGAGCTGTTTTTT.

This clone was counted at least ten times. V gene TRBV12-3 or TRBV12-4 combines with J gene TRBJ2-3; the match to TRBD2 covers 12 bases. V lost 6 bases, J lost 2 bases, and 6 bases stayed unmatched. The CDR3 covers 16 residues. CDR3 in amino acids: CASRRLAGDPTDTQYF. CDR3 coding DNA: TGTGCCAGCAGAAGACTAGCGGGGGACCCCACAGATACGCAGTATTTT.

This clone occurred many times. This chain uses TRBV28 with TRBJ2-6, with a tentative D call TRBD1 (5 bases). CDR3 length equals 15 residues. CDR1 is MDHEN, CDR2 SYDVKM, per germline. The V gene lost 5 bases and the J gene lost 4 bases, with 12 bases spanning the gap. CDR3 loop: CASSPQGTGANVLTF. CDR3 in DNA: TGTGCCAGCAGTCCTCAGGGTACCGGGGCCAACGTCCTGACTTTC.

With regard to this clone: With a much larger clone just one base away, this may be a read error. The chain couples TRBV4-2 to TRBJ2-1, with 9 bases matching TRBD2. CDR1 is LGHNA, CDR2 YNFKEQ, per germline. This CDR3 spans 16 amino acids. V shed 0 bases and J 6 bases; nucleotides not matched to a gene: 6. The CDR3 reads CASSQDPASGVNEQFF. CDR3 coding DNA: TGTGCCAGCAGCCAAGATCCCGCTAGCGGGGTCAATGAGCAGTTCTTC.

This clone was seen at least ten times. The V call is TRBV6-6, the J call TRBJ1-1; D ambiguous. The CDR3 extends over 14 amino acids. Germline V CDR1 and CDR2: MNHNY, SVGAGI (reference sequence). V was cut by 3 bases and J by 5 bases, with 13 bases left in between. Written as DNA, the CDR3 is TGTGCCAGCAGTTATTCAGGAAAGATGACTGAAGCTTTCTTT. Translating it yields CASSYSGKMTEAFF.

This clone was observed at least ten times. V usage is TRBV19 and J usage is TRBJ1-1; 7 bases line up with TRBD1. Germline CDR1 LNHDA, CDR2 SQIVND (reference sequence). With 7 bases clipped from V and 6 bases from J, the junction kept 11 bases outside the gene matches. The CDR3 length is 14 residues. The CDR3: CASIQGGRRSEAFF. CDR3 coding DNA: TGTGCCAGTATCCAGGGGGGCCGAAGGTCTGAAGCTTTCTTT.

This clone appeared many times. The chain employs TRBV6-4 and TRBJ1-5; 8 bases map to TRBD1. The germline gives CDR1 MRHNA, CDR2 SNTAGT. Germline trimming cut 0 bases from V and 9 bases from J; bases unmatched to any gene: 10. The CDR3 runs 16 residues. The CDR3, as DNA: TGTGCCAGCAGTGACTCAGTTCAGGGGGCGGGGGCGCCCCAGCATTTT. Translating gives CASSDSVQGAGAPQHF.

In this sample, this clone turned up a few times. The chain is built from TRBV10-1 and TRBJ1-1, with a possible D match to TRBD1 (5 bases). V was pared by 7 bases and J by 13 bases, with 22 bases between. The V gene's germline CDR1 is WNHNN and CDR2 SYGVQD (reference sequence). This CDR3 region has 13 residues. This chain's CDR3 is CASIDNRDRGYFF. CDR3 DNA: TGCGCCAGCATTGACAACCGGGACCGAGGATATTTCTTT.

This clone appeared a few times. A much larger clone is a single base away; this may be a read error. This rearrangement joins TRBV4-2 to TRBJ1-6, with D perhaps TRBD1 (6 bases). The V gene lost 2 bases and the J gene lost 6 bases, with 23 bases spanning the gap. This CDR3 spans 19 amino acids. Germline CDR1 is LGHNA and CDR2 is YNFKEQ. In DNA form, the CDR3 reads TGTGCCAGCAGCCAATATCCCCGCGTTGCGGGACACCCTAATTCACCCCTCCACTTT. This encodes CASSQYPRVAGHPNSPLHF.

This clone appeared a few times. The CDR3 spells CASSPPFGGVLDTQYF. The DNA for the CDR3 is TGTGCCAGCAGCCCACCCTTTGGCGGGGTCCTGGATACGCAGTATTTT. This chain uses TRBV11-1 with TRBJ2-3, with D maybe TRBD2 (6 bases). From germline, CDR1 is SGHAT and CDR2 FQDESV (reference sequence). The V gene lost 5 bases and the J gene lost 6 bases, with 21 bases spanning the gap. The CDR3 has 16 amino acids.

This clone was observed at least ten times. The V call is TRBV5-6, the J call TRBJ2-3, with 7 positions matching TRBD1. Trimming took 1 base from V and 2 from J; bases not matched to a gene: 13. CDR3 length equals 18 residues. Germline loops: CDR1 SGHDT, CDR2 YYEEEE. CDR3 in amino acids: CASSLPDQGVAVTDTQYF. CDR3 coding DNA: TGTGCCAGCAGCTTGCCCGACCAGGGGGTGGCCGTCACAGATACGCAGTATTTT. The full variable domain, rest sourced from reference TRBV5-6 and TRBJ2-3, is DAGVTQSPTHLIKTRGQQVTLRCSPKSGHDTVSWYQQALGQGPQFIFQYYEEEERQRGNFPDRFSGHQFPNYSSELNVNALLLGDSALYLCASSLPDQGVAVTDTQYFGPGTRLTVL.

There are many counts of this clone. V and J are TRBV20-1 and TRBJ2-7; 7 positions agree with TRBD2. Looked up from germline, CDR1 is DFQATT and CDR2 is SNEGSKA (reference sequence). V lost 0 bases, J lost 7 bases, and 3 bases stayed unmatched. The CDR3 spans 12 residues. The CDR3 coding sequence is TGCAGTGCTAGAGAGGCAGCGGGAGAGCAGTACTTC. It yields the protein CSAREAAGEQYF.

CDR3 DNA sequence: TGTGCCAGCAGTCATAGCACAGTAGCTACGGATACGCAGTATTTT. This codes for CASSHSTVATDTQYF. This chain uses TRBV11-1 with TRBJ2-3, with D hard to call. This CDR3 spans 15 amino acids. Per germline, CDR1 SGHAT and CDR2 FQDESV (reference sequence). The V and J ends lost 6 bases and 6 bases respectively, with 19 bases between them.

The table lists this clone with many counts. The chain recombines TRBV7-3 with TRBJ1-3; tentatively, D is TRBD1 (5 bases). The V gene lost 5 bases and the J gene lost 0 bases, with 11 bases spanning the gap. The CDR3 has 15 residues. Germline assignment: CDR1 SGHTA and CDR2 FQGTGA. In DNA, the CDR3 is TGTGCCAGCAGCGCGACAGCCCACTCTGGAAACACCATATATTTT. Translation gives CASSATAHSGNTIYF.

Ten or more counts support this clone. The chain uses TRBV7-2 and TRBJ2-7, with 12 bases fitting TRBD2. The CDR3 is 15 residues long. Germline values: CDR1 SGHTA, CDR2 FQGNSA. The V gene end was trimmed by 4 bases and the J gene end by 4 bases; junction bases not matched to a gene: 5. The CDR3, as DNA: TGTGCCAGCAGCTCCCTAGCGGGGGGGCCGTACGAGCAGTACTTC. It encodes CASSSLAGGPYEQYF.

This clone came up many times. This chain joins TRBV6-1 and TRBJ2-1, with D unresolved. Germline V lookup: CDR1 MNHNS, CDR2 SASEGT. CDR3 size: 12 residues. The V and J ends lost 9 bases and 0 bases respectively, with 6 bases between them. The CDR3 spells CASSPSYNEQFF. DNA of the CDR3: TGTGCCAGTAGCCCCTCCTACAATGAGCAGTTCTTC.

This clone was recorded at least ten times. CDR3: CATTGTGAFTDTQYF. The CDR3 region has the DNA TGTGCCACCACTGGGACTGGGGCCTTCACAGATACGCAGTATTTT. This chain uses TRBV24-1 with TRBJ2-3; weak D call: TRBD2 (6 bases). Trimming removed 8 bases at V and 2 bases at J, with 16 bases between. The germline V gene has CDR1 KGHDR and CDR2 SFDVKD. The CDR3 has 15 amino acids.

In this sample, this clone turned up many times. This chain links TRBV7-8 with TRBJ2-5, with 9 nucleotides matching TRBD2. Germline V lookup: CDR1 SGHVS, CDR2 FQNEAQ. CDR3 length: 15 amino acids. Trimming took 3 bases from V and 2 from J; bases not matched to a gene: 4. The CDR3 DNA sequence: TGTGCCAGCAGCTTGGGTAGCGGGGGTCAAGAGACCCAGTACTTC. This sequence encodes CASSLGSGGQETQYF.